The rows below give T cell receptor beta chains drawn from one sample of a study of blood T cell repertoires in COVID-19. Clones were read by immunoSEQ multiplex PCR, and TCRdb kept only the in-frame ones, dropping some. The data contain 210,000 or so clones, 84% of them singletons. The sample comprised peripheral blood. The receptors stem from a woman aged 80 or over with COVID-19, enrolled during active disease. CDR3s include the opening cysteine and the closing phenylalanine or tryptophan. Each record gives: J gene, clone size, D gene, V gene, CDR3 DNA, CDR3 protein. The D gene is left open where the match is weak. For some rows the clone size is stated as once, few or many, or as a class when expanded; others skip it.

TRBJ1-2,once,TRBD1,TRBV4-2,TGTGCCAGCAGCCAGACGGACAGGGGCCCTTCTAACTATGGCTACACCTTC,CASSQTDRGPSNYGYTF
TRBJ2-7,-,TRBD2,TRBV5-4,TGTGCCAGCAGCCACGCGACTAGCGGGGGATACGAGCAGTACTTC,CASSHATSGGYEQYF
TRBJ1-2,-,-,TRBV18,TGTGCCAGCTCACCGGCCGGAGGGGCTTATGGCTACACCTTC,CASSPAGGAYGYTF
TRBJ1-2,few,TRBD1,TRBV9,TGTGCCAGCAGCCCAGAGGACAGGGGGCCCTATGGCTACACCTTC,CASSPEDRGPYGYTF
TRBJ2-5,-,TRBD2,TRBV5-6,TGTGCCAGCAGCTTGGGGACTAGCAGGGAGACCCAGTACTTC,CASSLGTSRETQYF
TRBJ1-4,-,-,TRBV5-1,TGCGCCAGCAGCTTGGTACCCGGGACTCCTAATGAAAAACTGTTTTTT,CASSLVPGTPNEKLFF
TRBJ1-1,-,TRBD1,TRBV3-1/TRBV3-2,TGTGCCAGCAGCCCGCCCGGGACAGGGTCTCGCACTGAAGCTTTCTTT,CASSPPGTGSRTEAFF
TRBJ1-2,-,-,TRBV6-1,TGTGCCAGCAGTGGAAGGGTTTACAGGTGGCATGGTGGCTACACCTTC,CASSGRVYRWHGGYTF
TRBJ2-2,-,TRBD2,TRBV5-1,TGCGCCAGCAGCAAGCGGGAGGACCTTACCGGGGAGCTGTTTTTT,CASSKREDLTGELFF
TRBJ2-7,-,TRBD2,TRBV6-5,TGTGCCACCGGGGAGGAGGCGGGAGGTAATTACGAGCAGTACTTC,CATGEEAGGNYEQYF
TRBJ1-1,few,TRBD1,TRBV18,TGTGCCAGCTCACCACAGGGGGCGGACACTGAAGCTTTCTTT,CASSPQGADTEAFF
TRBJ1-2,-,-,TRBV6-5,TGTGCCAGCAGGACAGGATTTATAGGTGGCTACACCTTC,CASRTGFIGGYTF
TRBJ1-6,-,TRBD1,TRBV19,TGTGCCAGTAGCCTCCGACAGGGCAATTCACCCCTCCACTTT,CASSLRQGNSPLHF
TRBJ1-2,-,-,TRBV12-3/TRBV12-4,TGTGCCAGCAGTTCGACAGTCTATGGCTACACCTTC,CASSSTVYGYTF
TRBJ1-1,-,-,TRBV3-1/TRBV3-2,TGTGCCAGCAGCCGTACAGGGCGGAACACTGAAGCTTTCTTT,CASSRTGRNTEAFF
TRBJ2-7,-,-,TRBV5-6,TGTGCCAGCAGCTTAAACTATTACGAGCAGTACTTC,CASSLNYYEQYF
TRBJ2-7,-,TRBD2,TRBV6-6,TGTGCCAGCAGTCCCCTAGCGGCGCCCTACGAGCAGTACTTC,CASSPLAAPYEQYF
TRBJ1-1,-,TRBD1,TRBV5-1,TGCGCCAGCAGTGTGGGACAGTATCTTGAAGCTTTCTTT,CASSVGQYLEAFF
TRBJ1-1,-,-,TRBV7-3,TGTGCCAGCAGCTCCCAGGGGCCCACTGAAGCTTTCTTT,CASSSQGPTEAFF
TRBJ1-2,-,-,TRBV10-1,TGCGCCAAACTGATACAAACAGGGAAACACTATGGCTACACCTTC,CAKLIQTGKHYGYTF
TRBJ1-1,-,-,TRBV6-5,TGTGCCAGCAGGACACCGAACACTGAAGCTTTCTTT,CASRTPNTEAFF
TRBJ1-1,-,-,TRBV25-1,TGTGCCAGCAGTGAGATCCACCGCGGGCGAGCTTTCTTT,CASSEIHRGRAFF
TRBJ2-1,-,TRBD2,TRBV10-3,TGTGCCACCAGCAATGTAGCGGGAGTTCTAAATGAGCAGTTCTTC,CATSNVAGVLNEQFF
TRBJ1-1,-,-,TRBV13,TGTGCCAGCAGCTTAGGGGGCAACACTGAAGCTTTCTTT,CASSLGGNTEAFF
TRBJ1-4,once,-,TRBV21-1,TGTGCCAGCAGCAAGGAGGGCGTGCAAACTAATGAAAAACTGTTTTTT,CASSKEGVQTNEKLFF
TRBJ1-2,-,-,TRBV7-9,TGTGCCAGCAGCCCACGCCTGGGAGGCTATGGCTACACCTTC,CASSPRLGGYGYTF
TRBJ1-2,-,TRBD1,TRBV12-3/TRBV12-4,TGTGCCAGCAGTTTACGACAGGGGAATGGCTACACCTTC,CASSLRQGNGYTF
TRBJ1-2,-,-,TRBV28,TGTGCCAGCAGTCCCCCCGGGGGGTATGGCTACACCTTC,CASSPPGGYGYTF
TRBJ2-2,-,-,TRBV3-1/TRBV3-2,TGTGCCAGCAGCAAGGACAGTATCACCGGGGAGCTGTTTTTT,CASSKDSITGELFF
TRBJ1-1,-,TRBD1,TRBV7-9,TGTGCCAGCACCGACAGGGATACTGAAGCTTTCTTT,CASTDRDTEAFF
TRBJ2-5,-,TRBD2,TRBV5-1,TGCGCCAGCAGCTTGGGACTAGCGGGAGGGCCCGGTTTGGAGACCCAGTACTTC,CASSLGLAGGPGLETQYF
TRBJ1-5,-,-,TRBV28,TGTGCCAGCAGCCAAGAGCAGCCCCAGCATTTT,CASSQEQPQHF
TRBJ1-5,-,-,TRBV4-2,TGTGCCAGCAGCCCCGATGGAACAGACGGTGGACAGCCCCAGCATTTT,CASSPDGTDGGQPQHF
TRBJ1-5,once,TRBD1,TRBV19,TGTGCCAGTAGTATCGGGGACAGGGCTCCAATTAATCAGCCCCAGCATTTT,CASSIGDRAPINQPQHF
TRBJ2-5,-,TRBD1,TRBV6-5,TGTGCCAGCAGAAACAGGGGCCCCGGGTATACCCAGTACTTC,CASRNRGPGYTQYF
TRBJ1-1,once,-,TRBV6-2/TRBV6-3,TGTGCCAGCAGTAGACCGCACAGGTTGAACACTGAAGCTTTCTTT,CASSRPHRLNTEAFF
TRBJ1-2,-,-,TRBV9,TGTGCCAGCAGCGTAGCATCCCAGACGGGGGGCTACACCTTC,CASSVASQTGGYTF
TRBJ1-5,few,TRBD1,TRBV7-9,TGTGCCAGCAGCCCCGGGACAGGGGACCGGCCCCAGCATTTT,CASSPGTGDRPQHF
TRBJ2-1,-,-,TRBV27,TGTGCCAGCAGTTTAGCCAGGCCCAATGAGCAGTTCTTC,CASSLARPNEQFF